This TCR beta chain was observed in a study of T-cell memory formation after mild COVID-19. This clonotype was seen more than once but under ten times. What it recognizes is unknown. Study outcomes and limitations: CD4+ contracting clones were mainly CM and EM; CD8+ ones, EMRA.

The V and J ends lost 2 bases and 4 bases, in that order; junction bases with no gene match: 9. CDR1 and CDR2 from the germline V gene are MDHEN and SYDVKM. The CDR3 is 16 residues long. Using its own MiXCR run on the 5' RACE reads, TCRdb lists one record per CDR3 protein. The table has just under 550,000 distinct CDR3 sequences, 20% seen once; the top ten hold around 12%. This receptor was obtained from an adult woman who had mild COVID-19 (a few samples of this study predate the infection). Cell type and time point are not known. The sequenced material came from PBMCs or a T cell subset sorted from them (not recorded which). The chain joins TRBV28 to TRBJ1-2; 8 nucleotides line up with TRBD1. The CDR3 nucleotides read TGTGCCAGCAGTTTAATAAACACCGGGACAGGCTATGGCTACACCTTC. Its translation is CASSLINTGTGYGYTF.